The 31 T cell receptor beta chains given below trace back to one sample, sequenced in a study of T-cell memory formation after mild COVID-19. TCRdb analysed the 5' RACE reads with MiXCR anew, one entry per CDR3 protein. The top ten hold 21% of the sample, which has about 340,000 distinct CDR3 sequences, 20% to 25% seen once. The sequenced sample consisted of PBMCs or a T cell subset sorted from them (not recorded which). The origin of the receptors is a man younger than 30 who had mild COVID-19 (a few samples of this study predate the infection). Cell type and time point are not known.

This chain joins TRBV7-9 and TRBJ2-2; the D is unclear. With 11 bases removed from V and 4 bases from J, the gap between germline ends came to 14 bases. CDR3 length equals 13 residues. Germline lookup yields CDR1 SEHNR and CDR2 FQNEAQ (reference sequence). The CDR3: CAFRTSGTGELFF. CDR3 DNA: TGTGCCTTCCGCACCTCGGGCACCGGGGAGCTGTTTTTT.

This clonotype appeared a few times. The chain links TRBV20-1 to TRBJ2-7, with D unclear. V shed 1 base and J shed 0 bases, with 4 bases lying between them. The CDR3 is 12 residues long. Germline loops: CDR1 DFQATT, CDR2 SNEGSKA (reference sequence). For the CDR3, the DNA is TGCAGTGCTAGAGTCGGCTCCTACGAGCAGTACTTC. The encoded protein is CSARVGSYEQYF.

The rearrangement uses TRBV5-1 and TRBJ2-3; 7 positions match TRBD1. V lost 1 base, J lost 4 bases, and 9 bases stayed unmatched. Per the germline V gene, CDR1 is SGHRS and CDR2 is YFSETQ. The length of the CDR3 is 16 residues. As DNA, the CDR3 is TGCGCCAGCAGCTTGATTTCAGCAGGGGGTTCAGATACGCAGTATTTT. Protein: CASSLISAGGSDTQYF.

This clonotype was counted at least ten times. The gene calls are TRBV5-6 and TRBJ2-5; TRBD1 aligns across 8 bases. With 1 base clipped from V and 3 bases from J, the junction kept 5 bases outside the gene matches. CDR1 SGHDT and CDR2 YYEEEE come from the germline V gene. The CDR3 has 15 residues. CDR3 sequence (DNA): TGTGCCAGCAGCTTGCCCAGGACAGGGAAAGAGACCCAGTACTTC. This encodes CASSLPRTGKETQYF.

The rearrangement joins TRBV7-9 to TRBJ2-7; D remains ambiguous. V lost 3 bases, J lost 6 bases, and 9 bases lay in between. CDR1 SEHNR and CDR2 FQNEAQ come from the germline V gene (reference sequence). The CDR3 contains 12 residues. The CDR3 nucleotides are TGTGCCAGCAGCTTTCGGTCAACCGAGCAGTACTTC. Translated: CASSFRSTEQYF.

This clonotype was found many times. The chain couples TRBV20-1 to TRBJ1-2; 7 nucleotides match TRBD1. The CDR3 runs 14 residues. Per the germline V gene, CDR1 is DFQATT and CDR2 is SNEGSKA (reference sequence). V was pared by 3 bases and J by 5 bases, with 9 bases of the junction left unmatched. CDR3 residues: CSASHGVQGYGYTF. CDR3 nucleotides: TGCAGTGCTAGTCATGGCGTACAGGGGTATGGCTACACCTTC.

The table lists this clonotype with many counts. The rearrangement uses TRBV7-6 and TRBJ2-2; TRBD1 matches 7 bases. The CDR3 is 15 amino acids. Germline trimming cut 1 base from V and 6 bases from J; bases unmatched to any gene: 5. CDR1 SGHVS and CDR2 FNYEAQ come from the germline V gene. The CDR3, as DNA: TGTGCCAGCAGCTTAGTGCAAGGGACAGCCGGGGAGCTGTTTTTT. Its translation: CASSLVQGTAGELFF.

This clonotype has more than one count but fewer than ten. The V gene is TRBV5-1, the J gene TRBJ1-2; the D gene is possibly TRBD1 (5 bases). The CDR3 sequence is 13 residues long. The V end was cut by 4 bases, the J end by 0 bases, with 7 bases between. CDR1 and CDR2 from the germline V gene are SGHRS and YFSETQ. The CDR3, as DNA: TGCGCCAGCAGCGAGGACACTAACTATGGCTACACCTTC. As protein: CASSEDTNYGYTF. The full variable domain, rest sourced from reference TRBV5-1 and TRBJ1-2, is KAGVTQTPRYLIKTRGQQVTLSCSPISGHRSVSWYQQTPGQGLQFLFEYFSETQRNKGNFPGRFSGRQFSNSRSEMNVSTLELGDSALYLCASSEDTNYGYTFGSGTRLTVV.

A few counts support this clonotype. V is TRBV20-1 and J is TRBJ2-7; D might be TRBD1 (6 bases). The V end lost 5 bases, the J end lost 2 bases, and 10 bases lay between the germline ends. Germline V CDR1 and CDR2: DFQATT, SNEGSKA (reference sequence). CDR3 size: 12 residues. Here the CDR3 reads CSASNRAYEQYF. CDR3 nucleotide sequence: TGCAGTGCTTCAAACAGGGCCTACGAGCAGTACTTC.

The CDR3 here is CASSQDPGSGNTIYF. The CDR3 DNA reads as TGCGCCAGCAGCCAAGACCCCGGGTCTGGAAACACCATATATTTT. The chain combines TRBV4-1 with TRBJ1-3; D unresolved. Deletions cut 0 bases from V and 1 base from J, with 7 bases between. The germline gives CDR1 MGHRA, CDR2 YSYEKL. This CDR3 spans 15 amino acids.

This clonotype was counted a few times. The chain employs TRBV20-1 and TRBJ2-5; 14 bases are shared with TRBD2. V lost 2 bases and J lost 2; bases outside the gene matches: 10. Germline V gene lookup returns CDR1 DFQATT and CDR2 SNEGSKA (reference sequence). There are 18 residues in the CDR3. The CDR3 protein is CSARRTSGGRLRQETQYF. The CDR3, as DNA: TGCAGTGCTAGAAGGACTAGCGGGGGGCGACTTCGACAAGAGACCCAGTACTTC.

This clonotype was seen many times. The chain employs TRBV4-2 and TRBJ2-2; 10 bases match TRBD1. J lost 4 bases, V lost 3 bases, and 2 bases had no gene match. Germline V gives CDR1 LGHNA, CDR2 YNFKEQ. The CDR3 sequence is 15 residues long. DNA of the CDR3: TGTGCCAGCAGCCAGGGGACAGGGGTCACCGGGGAGCTGTTTTTT. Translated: CASSQGTGVTGELFF.

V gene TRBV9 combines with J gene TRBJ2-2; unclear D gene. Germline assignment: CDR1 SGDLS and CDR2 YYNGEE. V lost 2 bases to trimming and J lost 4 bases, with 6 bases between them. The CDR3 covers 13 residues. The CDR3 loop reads CASSVYLTGELFF. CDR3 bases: TGTGCCAGCAGCGTTTATCTCACCGGGGAGCTGTTTTTT.

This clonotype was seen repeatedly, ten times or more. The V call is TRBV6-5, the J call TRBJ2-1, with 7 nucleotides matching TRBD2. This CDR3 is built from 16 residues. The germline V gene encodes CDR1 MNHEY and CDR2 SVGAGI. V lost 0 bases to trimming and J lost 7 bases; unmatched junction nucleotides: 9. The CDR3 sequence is CASSYSPSGGGNEQFF. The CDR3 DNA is TGTGCCAGCAGTTACTCCCCGAGTGGGGGGGGAAATGAGCAGTTCTTC.

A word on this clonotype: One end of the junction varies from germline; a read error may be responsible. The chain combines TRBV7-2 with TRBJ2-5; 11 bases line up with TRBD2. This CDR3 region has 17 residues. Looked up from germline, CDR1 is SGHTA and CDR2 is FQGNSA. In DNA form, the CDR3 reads TGTTCCAGCAGCTTAGTCTCGGGTAGCGGGGGGGCCCAGACCCAGTACTTC. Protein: CSSSLVSGSGGAQTQYF.

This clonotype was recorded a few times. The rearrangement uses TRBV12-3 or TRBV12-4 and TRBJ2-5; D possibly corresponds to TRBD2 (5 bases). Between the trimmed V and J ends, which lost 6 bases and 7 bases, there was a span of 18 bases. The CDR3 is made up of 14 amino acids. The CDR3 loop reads CASSKDLTRGTQYF. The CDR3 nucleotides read TGTGCCAGCAGCAAAGACCTAACCCGGGGGACCCAGTACTTC.

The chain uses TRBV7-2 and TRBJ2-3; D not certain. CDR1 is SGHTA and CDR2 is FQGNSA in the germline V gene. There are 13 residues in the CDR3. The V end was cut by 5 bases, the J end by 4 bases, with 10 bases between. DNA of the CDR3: TGTGCCAGCAGCCCTCAACGGGCAGATACGCAGTATTTT. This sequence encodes CASSPQRADTQYF.

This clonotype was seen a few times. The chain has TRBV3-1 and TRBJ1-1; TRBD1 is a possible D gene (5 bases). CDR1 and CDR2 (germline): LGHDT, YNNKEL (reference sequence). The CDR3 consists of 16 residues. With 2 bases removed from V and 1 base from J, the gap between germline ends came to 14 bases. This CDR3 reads CASSQFGAGWNTEAFF. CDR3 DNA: TGTGCCAGCAGCCAATTCGGGGCTGGGTGGAACACTGAAGCTTTCTTT. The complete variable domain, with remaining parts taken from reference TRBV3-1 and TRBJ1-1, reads DTAVSQTPKYLVTQMGNDKSIKCEQNLGHDTMYWYKQDSKKFLKIMFSYNNKELIINETVPNRFSPKSPDKAHLNLHINSLELGDSAVYFCASSQFGAGWNTEAFFGQGTRLTVV.

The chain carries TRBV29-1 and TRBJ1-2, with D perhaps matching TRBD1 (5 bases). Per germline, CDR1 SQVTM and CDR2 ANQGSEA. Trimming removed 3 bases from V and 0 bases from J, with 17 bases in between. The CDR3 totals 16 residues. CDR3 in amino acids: CSVDSGRGATNYGYTF. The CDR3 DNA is TGCAGCGTTGACTCCGGCCGTGGGGCCACTAACTATGGCTACACCTTC.

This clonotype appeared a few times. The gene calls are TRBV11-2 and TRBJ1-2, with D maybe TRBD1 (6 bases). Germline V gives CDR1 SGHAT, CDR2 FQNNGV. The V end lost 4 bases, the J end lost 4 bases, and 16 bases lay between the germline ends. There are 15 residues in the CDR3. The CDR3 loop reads CASSSNRDSLYGYTF. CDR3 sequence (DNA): TGTGCCAGCAGCTCGAACAGGGATTCCCTCTATGGCTACACCTTC.

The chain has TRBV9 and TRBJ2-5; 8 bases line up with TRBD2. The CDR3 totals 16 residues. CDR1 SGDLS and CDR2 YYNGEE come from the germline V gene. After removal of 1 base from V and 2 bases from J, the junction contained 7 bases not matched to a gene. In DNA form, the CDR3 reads TGTGCCAGCAGCGTATGGTCGGGGGGGTCTCAAGAGACCCAGTACTTC. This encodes CASSVWSGGSQETQYF.

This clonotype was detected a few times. The CDR3 nucleotides are TGTGCCAGCAGCTTAGTACCAGGGGGAGAGCAGTACTTC. This translates into CASSLVPGGEQYF. The genes are TRBV7-9 and TRBJ2-7; 7 nucleotides align to TRBD1. In germline, CDR1 is SEHNR, CDR2 FQNEAQ (reference sequence). J was trimmed by 7 bases and V by 1 base; bases with no gene match: 4. The CDR3 contains 13 residues.

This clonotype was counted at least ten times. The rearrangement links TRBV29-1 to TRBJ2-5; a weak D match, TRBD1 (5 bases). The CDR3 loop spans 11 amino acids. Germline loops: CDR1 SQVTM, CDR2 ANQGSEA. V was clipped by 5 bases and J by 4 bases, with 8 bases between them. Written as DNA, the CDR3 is TGCAGCGTTTATCAGGGAGAGACCCAGTACTTC. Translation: CSVYQGETQYF.

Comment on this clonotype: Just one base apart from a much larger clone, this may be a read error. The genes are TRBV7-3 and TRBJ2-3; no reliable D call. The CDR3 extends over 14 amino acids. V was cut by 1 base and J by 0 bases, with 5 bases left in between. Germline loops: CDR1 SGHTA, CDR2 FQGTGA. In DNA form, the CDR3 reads TGTGCCAGCAGCTTAATGGGGAGCACAGATACGCAGTATTTT. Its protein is CASSLMGSTDTQYF.

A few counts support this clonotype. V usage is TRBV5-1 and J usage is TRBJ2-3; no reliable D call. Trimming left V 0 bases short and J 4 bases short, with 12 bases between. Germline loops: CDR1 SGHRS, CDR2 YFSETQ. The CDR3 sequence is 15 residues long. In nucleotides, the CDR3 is TGCGCCAGCAGCTTGGGCACCATCCCCCCAGATACGCAGTATTTT. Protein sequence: CASSLGTIPPDTQYF.

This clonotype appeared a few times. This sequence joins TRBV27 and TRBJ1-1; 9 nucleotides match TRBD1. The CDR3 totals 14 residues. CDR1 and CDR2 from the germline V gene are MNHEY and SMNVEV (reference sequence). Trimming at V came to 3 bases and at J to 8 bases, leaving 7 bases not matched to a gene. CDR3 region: CASSFNRGLGEAFF. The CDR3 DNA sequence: TGTGCCAGCAGTTTTAACAGGGGGCTAGGGGAAGCTTTCTTT.

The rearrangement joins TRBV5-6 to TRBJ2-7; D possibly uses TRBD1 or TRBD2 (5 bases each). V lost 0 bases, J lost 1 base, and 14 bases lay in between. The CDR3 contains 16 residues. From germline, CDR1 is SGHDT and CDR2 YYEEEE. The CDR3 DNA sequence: TGTGCCAGCAGCTTGGCGTACGGGACGGGATCCTACGAGCAGTACTTC. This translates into CASSLAYGTGSYEQYF.

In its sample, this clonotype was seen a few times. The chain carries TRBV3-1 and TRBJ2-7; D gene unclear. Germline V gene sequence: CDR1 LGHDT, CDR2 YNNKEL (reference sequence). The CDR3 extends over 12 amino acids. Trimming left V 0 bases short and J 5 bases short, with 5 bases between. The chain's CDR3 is CASSQDYHEQYF. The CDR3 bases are TGTGCCAGCAGCCAAGACTACCACGAGCAGTACTTC.

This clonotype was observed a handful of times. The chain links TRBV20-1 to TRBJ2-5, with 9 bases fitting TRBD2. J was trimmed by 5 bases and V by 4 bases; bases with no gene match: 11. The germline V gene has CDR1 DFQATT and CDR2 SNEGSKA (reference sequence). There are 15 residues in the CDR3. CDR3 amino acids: CSATPPGLAWETQYF. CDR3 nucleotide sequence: TGCAGTGCTACTCCGCCGGGACTAGCTTGGGAGACCCAGTACTTC.

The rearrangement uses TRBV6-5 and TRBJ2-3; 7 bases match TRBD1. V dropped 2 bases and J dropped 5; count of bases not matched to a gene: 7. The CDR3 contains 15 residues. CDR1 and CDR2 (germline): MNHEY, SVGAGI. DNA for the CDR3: TGTGCCAGCAGTTACGTCGGCCAGGGGGTAGATACGCAGTATTTT. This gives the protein CASSYVGQGVDTQYF.

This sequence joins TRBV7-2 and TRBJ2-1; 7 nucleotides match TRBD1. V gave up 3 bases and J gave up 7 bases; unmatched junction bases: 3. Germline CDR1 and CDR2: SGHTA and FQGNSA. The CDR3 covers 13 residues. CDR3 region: CASSFDRANEQFF. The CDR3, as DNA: TGTGCCAGCAGCTTTGACAGGGCGAATGAGCAGTTCTTC. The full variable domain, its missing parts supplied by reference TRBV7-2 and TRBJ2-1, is GAGVSQSPSNKVTEKGKDVELRCDPISGHTALYWYRQSLGQGLEFLIYFQGNSAPDKSGLPSDRFSAERTGGSVSTLTIQRTQQEDSAVYLCASSFDRANEQFFGPGTRLTVL.